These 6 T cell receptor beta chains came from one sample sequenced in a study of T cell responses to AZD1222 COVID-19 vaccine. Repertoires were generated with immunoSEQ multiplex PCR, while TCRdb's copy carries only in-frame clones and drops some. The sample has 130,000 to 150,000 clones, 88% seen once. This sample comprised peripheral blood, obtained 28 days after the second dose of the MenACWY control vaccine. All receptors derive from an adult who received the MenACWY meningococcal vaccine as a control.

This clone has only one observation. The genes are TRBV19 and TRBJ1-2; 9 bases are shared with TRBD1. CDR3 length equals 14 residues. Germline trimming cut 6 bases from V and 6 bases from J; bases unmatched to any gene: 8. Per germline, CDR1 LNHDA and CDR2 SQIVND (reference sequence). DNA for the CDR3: TGTGCCAGTAGACGGACAGGGGAGGGTCATGGCTACACCTTC. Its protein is CASRRTGEGHGYTF.

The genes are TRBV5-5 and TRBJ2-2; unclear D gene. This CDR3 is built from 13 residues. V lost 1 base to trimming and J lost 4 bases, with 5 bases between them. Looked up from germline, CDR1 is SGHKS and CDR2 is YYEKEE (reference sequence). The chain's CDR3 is CASSLIITGELFF. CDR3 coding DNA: TGTGCCAGCAGCTTGATCATCACCGGGGAGCTGTTTTTT.

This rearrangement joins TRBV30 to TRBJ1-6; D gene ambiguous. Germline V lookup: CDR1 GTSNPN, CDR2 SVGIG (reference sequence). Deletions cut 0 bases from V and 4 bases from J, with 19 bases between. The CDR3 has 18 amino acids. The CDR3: CAWSVGLLGSDYNSPLHF. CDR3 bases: TGTGCCTGGAGTGTAGGGCTCCTAGGGTCGGATTATAATTCACCCCTCCACTTT.

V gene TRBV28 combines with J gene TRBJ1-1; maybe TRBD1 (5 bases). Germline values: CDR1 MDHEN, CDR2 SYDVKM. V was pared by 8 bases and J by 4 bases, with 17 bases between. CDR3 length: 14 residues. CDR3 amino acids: CASPGDEGPTEAFF. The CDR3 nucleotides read TGTGCCAGCCCCGGCGACGAGGGGCCCACTGAAGCTTTCTTT.

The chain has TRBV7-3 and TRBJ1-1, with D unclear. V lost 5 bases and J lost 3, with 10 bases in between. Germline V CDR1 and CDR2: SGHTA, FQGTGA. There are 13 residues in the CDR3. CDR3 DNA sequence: TGTGCCAGCAGCCCCCCCAGGTACACTGAAGCTTTCTTT. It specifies CASSPPRYTEAFF.

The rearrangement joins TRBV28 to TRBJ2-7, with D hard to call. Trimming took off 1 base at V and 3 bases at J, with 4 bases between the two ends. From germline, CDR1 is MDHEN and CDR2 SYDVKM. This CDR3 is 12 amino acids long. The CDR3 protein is CASSLLYYEQYF. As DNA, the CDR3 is TGTGCCAGCAGTTTATTGTACTACGAGCAGTACTTC.